These 15 T cell receptor beta chains share one sample of origin, sequenced in a study of T cell repertoires in cytomegalovirus infection. No antigen is known for these receptors. Each CDR3 protein gets one entry after TCRdb re-called the reads with MiXCR. The profile covers around 900,000 distinct CDR3 sequences, with roughly 30% appearing a single time and under 15% taken by the ten largest. Material: cultured CD8+ T cells from PBMCs, obtained from culture after CMV antigen stimulation. These receptors were taken from a human donor in good health (CMV status not recorded). Some clones in this sample may be carry-over from other donors' samples.

This clonotype has just a few counts. This rearrangement joins TRBV19 to TRBJ2-1, with TRBD2 as a possible D gene (5 bases). The CDR3 runs to 14 residues. Looked up from germline, CDR1 is LNHDA and CDR2 is SQIVND (reference sequence). The V gene lost 3 bases and the J gene lost 7 bases, with 13 bases spanning the gap. CDR3 DNA: TGTGCCAGTAGTATTTCCAGGACGGGGAATGAGCAGTTCTTC. Translated: CASSISRTGNEQFF.

This sequence joins TRBV28 and TRBJ1-6; D gene uncertain. The germline V gene has CDR1 MDHEN and CDR2 SYDVKM. The length of the CDR3 is 13 residues. V was trimmed by 4 bases and J by 8 bases, leaving 9 bases between them. The CDR3 protein is CASSWPGYSPLHF. The CDR3, as DNA: TGTGCCAGCAGTTGGCCGGGGTATTCACCCCTCCACTTT.

This clonotype was observed a handful of times. This rearrangement joins TRBV7-9 to TRBJ1-4; the match to TRBD1 covers 8 bases. This CDR3 has 17 residues. V gave up 4 bases and J gave up 5 bases; unmatched junction bases: 12. CDR1 SEHNR and CDR2 FQNEAQ come from the germline V gene (reference sequence). The CDR3 region is CASSSPLRQGLNEKLFF. Written as DNA, the CDR3 is TGTGCCAGCAGCTCACCGCTCCGACAGGGGCTAAATGAAAAACTGTTTTTT.

V usage is TRBV29-1 and J usage is TRBJ2-3; TRBD2 might be the D (5 bases). Germline CDR1 reads SQVTM; CDR2 reads ANQGSEA. V lost 7 bases and J lost 3, with 11 bases in between. The CDR3 extends over 12 amino acids. CDR3 DNA sequence: TGCAGCGGGCGTCGGGAAACAGATACGCAGTATTTT. Its protein product is CSGRRETDTQYF.

This clonotype occurred a few times. This chain links TRBV6-2 or TRBV6-3 with TRBJ2-3, with TRBD2 matching over 10 bases. The CDR3 runs 15 residues. Trimming removed 7 bases from V and 2 bases from J; junction bases left unmatched: 6. Germline CDR1 is MNHEY and CDR2 is SVGEGT. CDR3 region: CASTGLADTTDTQYF. The CDR3 DNA follows: TGTGCCAGCACCGGACTAGCGGACACCACAGATACGCAGTATTTT.

This clonotype was detected many times. The chain carries TRBV7-2 and TRBJ1-1; D ambiguous. Germline lookup yields CDR1 SGHTA and CDR2 FQGNSA. CDR3 length: 15 residues. V was shortened by 4 bases and J by 2 bases, with 14 bases between the two germline ends. The CDR3 loop is CASSSFDGENTEAFF. As DNA, the CDR3 is TGTGCCAGCAGCTCCTTTGACGGAGAAAACACTGAAGCTTTCTTT.

This clonotype came up a few times. The J gene is TRBJ2-2, the V gene TRBV28, with TRBD1 matching over 12 bases. Germline V gives CDR1 MDHEN, CDR2 SYDVKM. V lost 5 bases, J lost 4 bases, and 8 bases stayed unmatched. CDR3 length: 17 amino acids. Here the CDR3 DNA reads TGTGCCAGCAGTCCAACCGGGACAGGGGGCCTCACCGGGGAGCTGTTTTTT. Protein: CASSPTGTGGLTGELFF.

Points on this clonotype: The junction does not match germline at one end; this may be a read error. V is TRBV12-5 and J is TRBJ1-2; no clear D. CDR3 size: 9 residues. CDR1 is LGHNT, CDR2 FRNRAP, per germline. The CDR3 bases are TGTGCTAGTGGTTTGGTACCCTTCTTC. It is translated as CASGLVPFF. The full variable domain, completed using reference TRBV12-5 and TRBJ1-2, is DARVTQTPRHKVTEMGQEVTMRCQPILGHNTVFWYRQTMMQGLELLAYFRNRAPLDDSGMPKDRFSAEMPDATLATLKIQPSEPRDSAVYFCASGLVPFFGSGTRLTVV.

Remarks on this clonotype: This may arise from a read error, as a much more abundant clone is one base away. CDR3 coding DNA: TGTGCCAGCATTCATCGAAAGGGGGGGCAAGAGACCCAGTACTTC. Translating gives CASIHRKGGQETQYF. The chain joins TRBV7-8 to TRBJ2-5; weak D call: TRBD2 (7 bases). Between the trimmed V and J ends, which lost 7 bases and 2 bases, there was a span of 17 bases. CDR1 and CDR2 from the germline V gene are SGHVS and FQNEAQ. The CDR3 spans 15 residues.

This clonotype was observed a few times. The rearrangement uses TRBV12-5 and TRBJ2-1; D possibly uses TRBD1 or TRBD2 (6 bases each). Germline V gene data show CDR1 as LGHNT and CDR2 as FRNRAP. Trimming pared 10 bases from V and 0 bases from J, leaving 19 bases between. CDR3 size: 16 residues. CDR3 sequence reads: CAIFRGVQSSYNEQFF. CDR3 sequence (DNA): TGTGCTATCTTTAGGGGGGTCCAGAGCTCCTACAATGAGCAGTTCTTC.

This clonotype was seen more than once but under ten times. V gene TRBV6-6 combines with J gene TRBJ2-5; D not certain. CDR1 and CDR2 from the germline V gene are MNHNY and SVGAGI (reference sequence). CDR3 length: 13 amino acids. Trimming removed 6 bases from V and 5 bases from J, with 13 bases in between. The CDR3 loop reads CASRLAFSETQYF. The CDR3 DNA follows: TGTGCCAGCAGGCTGGCGTTTTCCGAGACCCAGTACTTC.

The chain uses TRBV6-8 and TRBJ1-2; no reliable D call. Germline V CDR1 and CDR2: MNHGY, SAAAGT. The length of the CDR3 is 15 residues. Trimming stripped 0 bases from V and 2 bases from J, with 10 bases between. This chain's CDR3 is CASSYSEGANYGYTF. As DNA, the CDR3 is TGTGCCAGCAGTTACTCAGAGGGTGCGAACTATGGCTACACCTTC.

This clonotype was picked up a small number of times. The V call is TRBV24-1, the J call TRBJ1-1; weak D call: TRBD1 (6 bases). Germline V gives CDR1 KGHDR, CDR2 SFDVKD. With 8 bases removed from V and 1 base from J, the gap between germline ends came to 13 bases. The CDR3 length is 14 residues. In DNA form, the CDR3 reads TGTGCCACCACCCCGGGACAAACGAACACTGAAGCTTTCTTT. Residues: CATTPGQTNTEAFF.

The V call is TRBV6-6, the J call TRBJ1-1, with a weak D call TRBD1 (6 bases). CDR1 MNHNY and CDR2 SVGAGI come from the germline V gene (reference sequence). The length of the CDR3 is 12 residues. With 4 bases removed from V and 8 bases from J, the gap between germline ends came to 11 bases. The CDR3 nucleotides read TGTGCCAGCAGTTCGGGGGGGCGGGAAGCTTTCTTT. Amino acids: CASSSGGREAFF.

The gene calls are TRBV5-8 and TRBJ2-3; 8 nucleotides line up with TRBD2. The CDR3 is 14 residues long. The germline V gene has CDR1 SGHTS and CDR2 YDEGEE. The J segment lost 10 bases and the V segment lost 1 base, leaving 8 bases of the junction unmatched. As DNA, the CDR3 is TGTGCCAGCAGCTTGAGGACTAGCCACTCGGCGCAGTATTTT. The encoded protein is CASSLRTSHSAQYF.